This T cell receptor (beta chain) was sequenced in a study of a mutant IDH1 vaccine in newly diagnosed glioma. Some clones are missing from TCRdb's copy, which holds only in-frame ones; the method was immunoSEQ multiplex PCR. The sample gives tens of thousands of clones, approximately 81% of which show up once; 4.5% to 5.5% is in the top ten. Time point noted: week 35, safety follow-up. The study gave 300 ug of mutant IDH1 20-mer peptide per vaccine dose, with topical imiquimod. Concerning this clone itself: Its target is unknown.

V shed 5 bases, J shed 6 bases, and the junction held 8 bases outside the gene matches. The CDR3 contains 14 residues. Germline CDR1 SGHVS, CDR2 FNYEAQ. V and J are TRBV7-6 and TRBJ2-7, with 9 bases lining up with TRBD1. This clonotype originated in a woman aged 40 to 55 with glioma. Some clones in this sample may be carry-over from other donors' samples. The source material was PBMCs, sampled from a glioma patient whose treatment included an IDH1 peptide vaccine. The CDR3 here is CASSPLGTGTEQYF. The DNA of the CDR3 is TGTGCCAGCAGCCCTTTAGGGACAGGGACCGAGCAGTACTTC.